The 30 T cell receptor beta chains below come from one sample, sequenced in a study of Graves' ophthalmopathy and Graves' hyperthyroidism. RNA transcripts served as template for amplifying TCR beta CDR3 sequences. The first round was an RT-PCR with HTBI primers, and the second round was a multiplex PCR. One entry per CDR3 protein results from TCRdb running MiXCR on the multiplex PCR reads. The data hold some 1.1 million distinct CDR3 sequences, with about 35% observed a single time. Sequencing was carried out using peripheral blood or thyroid tissue (not recorded which). The receptors come from an adult man with Graves' hyperthyroidism.

As to this clonotype: A clone one base away is much larger, so this may be a read error. V gene TRBV6-5 combines with J gene TRBJ2-6; D is possibly TRBD1 (5 bases). Germline CDR1 and CDR2: MNHEY and SVGAGI. This CDR3 is 16 amino acids long. CDR3 residues: CASSYPTRSGADVLTF. The CDR3 DNA is TGTGCCAGCAGTTACCCGACACGATCTGGGGCCGACGTCCTGACTTTC.

Many counts were recorded for this clonotype. V is TRBV7-2 and J is TRBJ2-5, with 11 bases identical to TRBD2. The CDR3 extends over 16 amino acids. V was pared by 0 bases and J by 7 bases, with 7 bases of the junction left unmatched. Germline lookup yields CDR1 SGHTA and CDR2 FQGNSA. The chain's CDR3 is CASSLALAGGLGTQYF. Written as DNA, the CDR3 is TGTGCCAGCAGCTTAGCCCTAGCGGGAGGCCTGGGGACCCAGTACTTC. The whole variable domain, remainder taken from reference TRBV7-2 and TRBJ2-5, is GAGVSQSPSNKVTEKGKDVELRCDPISGHTALYWYRQSLGQGLEFLIYFQGNSAPDKSGLPSDRFSAERTGGSVSTLTIQRTQQEDSAVYLCASSLALAGGLGTQYFGPGTRLLVL.

Of note for this clonotype: The junction departs from germline at one end; a sequencing error may be responsible. The chain combines TRBV11-2 with TRBJ2-2, with D unclear. This CDR3 spans 16 amino acids. In germline, CDR1 is SGHAT, CDR2 FQNNGV. In DNA form, the CDR3 reads TGTGCCAGCAGCTTCTTTCCGATCGGCAACACCGAGGAGCTGTTTTTT. Protein sequence: CASSFFPIGNTEELFF. Together with reference TRBV11-2 and TRBJ2-2, the CDR3 gives the full variable domain: EAGVAQSPRYKIIEKRQSVAFWCNPISGHATLYWYQQILGQGPKLLIQFQNNGVVDDSQLPKDRFSAERLKGVDSTLKIQPAKLEDSAVYLCASSFFPIGNTEELFFGEGSRLTVL.

V usage is TRBV11-3 and J usage is TRBJ2-7; the D is unclear. This CDR3 is built from 13 residues. V lost 4 bases to trimming and J lost 7 bases, with 14 bases between them. Germline values: CDR1 SGHNT, CDR2 YENEEA. CDR3 sequence (DNA): TGTGCCAGCAGCTCAGGAGACCGCCCGGAGCAGTACTTC. It translates to CASSSGDRPEQYF.

In this sample, this clonotype turned up a few times. The genes are TRBV20-1 and TRBJ2-2; no reliable D call. This CDR3 region has 18 residues. Trimming cost V 2 bases and J 1 base, with 20 bases left between them. Germline CDR1 DFQATT, CDR2 SNEGSKA (reference sequence). The CDR3 DNA follows: TGCAGTGCTAGATCCCCTGCGGTCACGAGGCTGAACACCGGGGAGCTGTTTTTT. Its translation is CSARSPAVTRLNTGELFF.

This clonotype has ten or more counts. V and J are TRBV5-8 and TRBJ1-5, with 8 bases matching TRBD1. Germline V gene data show CDR1 as SGHTS and CDR2 as YDEGEE. J gave up 12 bases and V 4 bases, and 12 bases lay outside the gene matches. CDR3 length equals 14 residues. The CDR3 protein is CASSLGQAIWSQHF. The CDR3 DNA is TGTGCCAGCAGCCTGGGACAGGCGATTTGGAGCCAGCATTTT.

This clonotype was picked up many times. This rearrangement joins TRBV7-8 to TRBJ1-1; tentative D call: TRBD1 (5 bases). The germline gives CDR1 SGHVS, CDR2 FQNEAQ. Between the trimmed V and J ends, which lost 7 bases and 2 bases, there was a span of 17 bases. The CDR3 length is 15 residues. The CDR3 DNA reads TGTGCCAGCACCCCGCACGGGGGGGGAAACACTGAAGCTTTCTTT. Translation: CASTPHGGGNTEAFF.

This clonotype was seen many times. The CDR3 protein is CASSQQDTQETQYF. The DNA for the CDR3 is TGCGCCAGCAGCCAACAGGACACTCAAGAGACCCAGTACTTC. The chain links TRBV4-1 to TRBJ2-5, with D perhaps TRBD1 (5 bases). The germline V gene encodes CDR1 MGHRA and CDR2 YSYEKL. CDR3 size: 14 residues. V shed 2 bases and J shed 2 bases, with 9 bases lying between them.

This clonotype has only a few counts. The chain joins TRBV27 to TRBJ1-5; D remains unclear. The CDR3 has 15 residues. CDR1 and CDR2 (germline): MNHEY, SMNVEV (reference sequence). V lost 8 bases and J lost 0, with 14 bases in between. CDR3 DNA: TGTGCCAGCGAGAACGGGATTTATAGCAATCAGCCCCAGCATTTT. This gives the protein CASENGIYSNQPQHF.

The chain carries TRBV29-1 and TRBJ1-1; D unclear. V lost 8 bases and J 1 base, leaving 11 bases between the germline ends. Germline CDR1 and CDR2: SQVTM and ANQGSEA. The CDR3 runs 12 residues. The CDR3 DNA reads TGCAGCTTAGCACAGAAGAACACTGAAGCTTTCTTT. It translates to CSLAQKNTEAFF. The full variable domain, rest sourced from reference TRBV29-1 and TRBJ1-1, is SAVISQKPSRDICQRGTSLTIQCQVDSQVTMMFWYRQQPGQSLTLIATANQGSEATYESGFVIDKFPISRPNLTFSTLTVSNMSPEDSSIYLCSLAQKNTEAFFGQGTRLTVV.

The CDR3 reads CASSNNRGNNSPLHF. In DNA form, the CDR3 reads TGTGCCAGCAGCAACAACCGGGGTAACAATTCACCCCTCCACTTT. The V and J genes are TRBV9 and TRBJ1-6; D is uncertain. CDR1 and CDR2 (germline): SGDLS, YYNGEE. Between the trimmed V and J ends, which lost 4 bases and 7 bases, there was a span of 15 bases. The CDR3 is 15 residues long.

The V gene is TRBV28, the J gene TRBJ1-4; D possibly corresponds to TRBD1 (6 bases). The CDR3 extends over 14 amino acids. V was trimmed by 9 bases and J by 2 bases, leaving 13 bases between them. Germline V gene sequence: CDR1 MDHEN, CDR2 SYDVKM. The CDR3 region has the DNA TGTGCCAGTAGGGGAGGACAGACTAATGAAAAACTGTTTTTT. This sequence encodes CASRGGQTNEKLFF.

With regard to this clonotype: This may come from a read error, since a much larger clone is one base off. The V call is TRBV7-2, the J call TRBJ2-7; TRBD2 matches at 7 bases. V dropped 5 bases and J dropped 2; count of bases not matched to a gene: 9. This CDR3 spans 15 amino acids. Per germline, CDR1 SGHTA and CDR2 FQGNSA. The CDR3 protein is CASSGSGTEAYEQYF. For the CDR3, the DNA is TGTGCCAGCAGCGGGAGCGGGACGGAGGCCTACGAGCAGTACTTC.

This chain links TRBV3-1 with TRBJ2-7; 9 nucleotides align to TRBD1. Per the germline V gene, CDR1 is LGHDT and CDR2 is YNNKEL (reference sequence). The CDR3 is 15 amino acids. Trimming took 2 bases from V and 4 from J; bases not matched to a gene: 6. Written as DNA, the CDR3 is TGTGCCAGCAGCCAATGCGGACAGGGGAATTACGAGCAGTACTTC. Translated: CASSQCGQGNYEQYF.

This clonotype was seen at least ten times. The chain recombines TRBV16 with TRBJ1-2; TRBD1 aligns across 8 bases. Looked up from germline, CDR1 is KGHSY and CDR2 is FQNENV. The CDR3 is made up of 15 amino acids. V lost 1 base and J lost 2; bases outside the gene matches: 3. The CDR3 DNA reads TGTGCCAGCAGCCAATTGGACAGGGCCAACTATGGCTACACCTTC. It specifies CASSQLDRANYGYTF. The full variable domain, rest sourced from reference TRBV16 and TRBJ1-2, is GEEVAQTPKHLVRGEGQKAKLYCAPIKGHSYVFWYQQVLKNEFKFLISFQNENVFDETGMPKERFSAKCLPNSPCSLEIQATKLEDSAVYFCASSQLDRANYGYTFGSGTRLTVV.

The chain has TRBV29-1 and TRBJ1-1, with D maybe TRBD1 (5 bases). V was cut by 2 bases and J by 1 base, with 11 bases left in between. Per the germline V gene, CDR1 is SQVTM and CDR2 is ANQGSEA. The CDR3 has 14 residues. CDR3 sequence (DNA): TGCAGCGTTGAACAGGGACTTCAGAACACTGAAGCTTTCTTT. It encodes CSVEQGLQNTEAFF.

This clonotype has at least ten counts. The chain employs TRBV10-3 and TRBJ1-1; TRBD1 might be the D (6 bases). With 6 bases removed from V and 2 bases from J, the gap between germline ends came to 10 bases. This CDR3 comprises 13 residues. Germline V gives CDR1 ENHRY, CDR2 SYGVKD. In nucleotides, the CDR3 is TGTGCCATCAGAACGGGACAAAACACTGAAGCTTTCTTT. Protein: CAIRTGQNTEAFF.

This clonotype was picked up many times. The rearrangement links TRBV7-2 to TRBJ1-4; no firm D call. CDR1 is SGHTA and CDR2 is FQGNSA in the germline V gene. V shed 6 bases and J shed 5 bases, with 13 bases lying between them. The CDR3 is 14 residues long. The CDR3 nucleotides read TGTGCCAGCAGTACGGTTGACGGAAATGAAAAACTGTTTTTT. This codes for CASSTVDGNEKLFF.

V is TRBV7-2 and J is TRBJ1-4; D gene unclear. The CDR3 spans 17 residues. Germline values: CDR1 SGHTA, CDR2 FQGNSA. The V end lost 0 bases, the J end lost 0 bases, and 11 bases lay between the germline ends. CDR3 DNA: TGTGCCAGCAGCTTAGCCGGTGGAGCCTCAACTAATGAAAAACTGTTTTTT. Translating it yields CASSLAGGASTNEKLFF.

The chain uses TRBV2 and TRBJ1-2, with D unclear. The V end was cut by 4 bases, the J end by 6 bases, with 15 bases between. Per germline, CDR1 SNHLY and CDR2 FYNNEI. This CDR3 region has 14 residues. The CDR3 DNA follows: TGTGCCAGCAGTGTGGGCCGGGATGTGGATGGCTACACCTTC. Its translation is CASSVGRDVDGYTF.

This clonotype has ten or more counts. The chain is built from TRBV20-1 and TRBJ1-4; TRBD1 matches at 9 bases. CDR3 size: 20 residues. From germline, CDR1 is DFQATT and CDR2 SNEGSKA (reference sequence). With 2 bases clipped from V and 5 bases from J, the junction kept 21 bases outside the gene matches. Written as DNA, the CDR3 is TGCAGTGCTAGACCCGACAGGGAGGGACAGGGACGGTGGTTGAATGAAAAACTGTTTTTT. This sequence encodes CSARPDREGQGRWLNEKLFF.

This rearrangement joins TRBV9 to TRBJ2-2; 7 nucleotides line up with TRBD2. Germline-derived CDR1 and CDR2 are SGDLS and YYNGEE. The V gene end was trimmed by 3 bases and the J gene end by 0 bases; junction bases not matched to a gene: 5. The CDR3 covers 16 residues. The CDR3 region has the DNA TGTGCCAGCAGCGGGCCCGGGACTACGAACACCGGGGAGCTGTTTTTT. This encodes CASSGPGTTNTGELFF.

V is TRBV7-2 and J is TRBJ2-2; D possibly matches TRBD1 or TRBD2 (5 bases each). The germline CDR1 and CDR2 sequences are SGHTA and FQGNSA. CDR3 length equals 17 residues. Deletions cut 3 bases from V and 3 bases from J, with 17 bases between. CDR3 residues: CASSLRFGTDYTGELFF. CDR3 coding DNA: TGTGCCAGCAGCTTGCGGTTTGGGACGGATTACACCGGGGAGCTGTTTTTT.

This clonotype was detected ten times or more. V usage is TRBV7-9 and J usage is TRBJ1-4; D is perhaps TRBD1 (5 bases). The CDR3 has 12 residues. The germline V gene encodes CDR1 SEHNR and CDR2 FQNEAQ (reference sequence). V lost 5 bases and J lost 14, with 15 bases in between. CDR3 loop: CASSPQGNRLFF. CDR3 in DNA: TGTGCCAGCAGCCCGCAGGGTAATCGTCTGTTTTTT.

With regard to this clonotype: Sequence at one end of the junction differs from germline and may be a read error. The chain carries TRBV7-2 and TRBJ2-7; perhaps D is TRBD1 or TRBD2 (5 bases each). CDR3 length equals 13 residues. Germline CDR1 reads SGHTA; CDR2 reads FQGNSA. CDR3 bases: TGTGCCAGCAGCCCCGGCGAGGGGCGACACGATCACTTC. Its translation is CASSPGEGRHDHF.

This chain connects TRBV7-8 to TRBJ1-5; 10 nucleotides match TRBD1. The CDR3 runs to 17 residues. The junction had 13 bases not matched to a gene; V was cut back by 2 bases and J by 9 bases. Germline V gives CDR1 SGHVS, CDR2 FQNEAQ. CDR3 residues: CASSLITGQGPGWPQHF. Written as DNA, the CDR3 is TGTGCCAGCAGCTTAATCACGGGACAGGGGCCTGGATGGCCCCAGCATTTT.

At least ten counts were recorded for this clonotype. This chain connects TRBV7-3 to TRBJ2-5; 7 bases are a match to TRBD2. Trimming cost V 5 bases and J 5 bases; bases outside gene matches: 11. Germline CDR1 is SGHTA and CDR2 is FQGTGA. There are 15 residues in the CDR3. The CDR3 is CASSATSSEGETQYF. The CDR3 coding sequence is TGTGCCAGCAGCGCGACTAGCTCCGAAGGGGAGACCCAGTACTTC.

The chain carries TRBV7-2 and TRBJ1-2; D is ambiguous. CDR3 length: 16 amino acids. Looked up from germline, CDR1 is SGHTA and CDR2 is FQGNSA. V was trimmed by 4 bases and J by 1 base, leaving 16 bases between them. This CDR3 is CASSSPSGPYNYGYTF. CDR3 DNA sequence: TGTGCCAGCAGCTCACCTAGCGGACCCTATAACTATGGCTACACCTTC. Filled out from reference TRBV7-2 and TRBJ1-2, the complete variable domain reads GAGVSQSPSNKVTEKGKDVELRCDPISGHTALYWYRQSLGQGLEFLIYFQGNSAPDKSGLPSDRFSAERTGGSVSTLTIQRTQQEDSAVYLCASSSPSGPYNYGYTFGSGTRLTVV.

Regarding this clonotype: This could be a read error, since a much larger clone is one nucleotide away. The chain uses TRBV11-2 and TRBJ2-7; D is ambiguous. Deletions cut 5 bases from V and 4 bases from J, with 18 bases between. CDR1 and CDR2 (germline): SGHAT, FQNNGV. The CDR3 spans 15 residues. As DNA, the CDR3 is TGTGCCAGCAGCCCCGCCGTCTCAATGGGTTACGAGCAGTACTTC. Amino acid sequence: CASSPAVSMGYEQYF.

The sample holds a few counts of this clonotype. This chain connects TRBV5-1 to TRBJ2-7, with 7 nucleotides matching TRBD1. V trimming: 3 bases; J trimming: 3 bases; junction bases outside the gene matches: 12. The CDR3 covers 16 residues. Per germline, CDR1 SGHRS and CDR2 YFSETQ. The chain's CDR3 is CASSSISDREYYEQYF. As DNA, the CDR3 is TGCGCCAGCAGCTCCATCTCCGACAGGGAATACTACGAGCAGTACTTC.